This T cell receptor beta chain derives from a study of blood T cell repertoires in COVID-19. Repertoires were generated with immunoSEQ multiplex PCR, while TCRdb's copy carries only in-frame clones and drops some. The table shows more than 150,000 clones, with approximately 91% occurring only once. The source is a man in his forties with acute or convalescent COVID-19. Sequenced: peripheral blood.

The CDR3 spells CASSQNSGANVLTF. The CDR3 DNA sequence: TGTGCCAGCAGCCAAAACTCTGGGGCCAACGTCCTGACTTTC. This chain joins TRBV7-2 and TRBJ2-6; no clear D gene. Trimming cost V 5 bases and J 0 bases, with 5 bases left between them. Germline CDR1 SGHTA, CDR2 FQGNSA. The CDR3 loop spans 14 amino acids.